The rows below give T cell receptor beta chains drawn from one sample of a study of blood T cell repertoires in COVID-19. Libraries were prepared by immunoSEQ multiplex PCR; TCRdb keeps only in-frame clonotypes and omits some of them. The table shows about 360,000 clones, with 70% to 90% occurring only once. Sequenced input: peripheral blood. The receptors stem from a woman aged 55-75 years with COVID-19, enrolled during active disease. Both conserved end residues are part of each CDR3. The D gene is left open where the match is weak. Size is omitted from some rows. Given values are once, few, many or a class for expanded clones.

>.|TRBV27|.|TRBJ2-2
CASTLFAGANTGELFF
TGTGCCAGCACTTTATTTGCGGGGGCCAACACCGGGGAGCTGTTTTTT
>.|TRBV27|.|TRBJ1-6
CASSSTQTGSYNSPLHF
TGTGCCAGCAGTTCCACTCAGACGGGCTCCTATAATTCACCCCTCCACTTT
>.|TRBV6-4|.|TRBJ2-1
CASSPGAALPRGEQFF
TGTGCCAGCAGCCCTGGAGCGGCCCTCCCGAGGGGGGAGCAGTTCTTC
>.|TRBV18|.|TRBJ2-7
CASSPNLGDEQYF
TGTGCCAGCTCACCTAACCTCGGGGACGAGCAGTACTTC
>.|TRBV5-6|.|TRBJ1-1
CASSWGSVTEAFF
TGTGCCAGCAGCTGGGGCAGCGTTACTGAAGCTTTCTTT
>.|TRBV25-1|.|TRBJ2-1
CASSGRENYNEQFF
TGTGCCAGCAGTGGACGGGAGAATTACAATGAGCAGTTCTTC
>.|TRBV11-2|.|TRBJ1-2
CASSLVRGTYGYTF
TGTGCCAGCAGCTTAGTTAGGGGTACCTATGGCTACACCTTC
>.|TRBV29-1|.|TRBJ2-7
CSVVGSGTYEQYF
TGCAGCGTCGTGGGTTCAGGGACCTACGAGCAGTACTTC
>.|TRBV19|.|TRBJ1-1
CASSIKGDTEAFF
TGTGCCAGTAGTATAAAAGGGGACACTGAAGCTTTCTTT
>TRBD2|TRBV6-1|.|TRBJ2-3
CASSEIGGNTDTQYF
TGTGCCAGCAGTGAAATCGGGGGGAACACAGATACGCAGTATTTT
>.|TRBV6-5|.|TRBJ2-3
CASTRQVSTDTQYF
TGTGCCAGCACCCGGCAGGTTAGCACAGATACGCAGTATTTT
>TRBD1|TRBV10-3|.|TRBJ1-3
CAITTGSGNTIYF
TGTGCCATCACGACAGGGTCTGGAAACACCATATATTTT
>.|TRBV5-1|.|TRBJ2-1
CASSPTSRRDEQFF
TGCGCCAGCAGCCCCACAAGCAGGCGGGATGAGCAGTTCTTC
>.|TRBV3-1/TRBV3-2|.|TRBJ1-6
CASSQVLAGFGSPLHF
TGTGCCAGCAGCCAAGTGCTGGCGGGTTTTGGGTCACCCCTCCACTTT
>TRBD1|TRBV2|.|TRBJ1-6
CASSVEGQGESPLHF
TGTGCCAGCAGTGTTGAGGGACAGGGAGAGTCACCCCTCCACTTT
>.|TRBV27|.|TRBJ2-7
CASMGANLGQYF
TGTGCCAGCATGGGGGCGAACTTGGGGCAGTACTTC
>.|TRBV7-3|.|TRBJ1-1
CASSSPRDWAEAFF
TGTGCCAGCAGCTCCCCCAGGGACTGGGCTGAAGCTTTCTTT
>TRBD1|TRBV11-2|.|TRBJ1-2
CASSLDTGTGMGYTF
TGTGCCAGCAGCTTAGATACAGGGACAGGGATGGGCTACACCTTC
>TRBD1|TRBV9|.|TRBJ1-2
CASSAYSPGQGYYGYTF
TGTGCCAGCAGCGCCTATTCCCCGGGACAGGGGTACTATGGCTACACCTTC
>.|TRBV7-9|.|TRBJ1-2
CASSLATGMGVGYTF
TGTGCCAGCAGCTTAGCTACAGGGATGGGGGTTGGCTACACCTTC
>TRBD1|TRBV19|.|TRBJ2-5
CASSIGGGWETQYF
TGTGCCAGTAGTATAGGAGGGGGCTGGGAGACCCAGTACTTC
>TRBD1|TRBV6-6|.|TRBJ1-1
CASSRTTGGSTEAFF
TGTGCCAGCAGCCGAACGACAGGGGGGAGCACTGAAGCTTTCTTT
>TRBD1|TRBV11-3|.|TRBJ2-3
CASSNTRTGPTDTQYF
TGTGCCAGCAGCAACACTCGGACAGGGCCCACAGATACGCAGTATTTT
>.|TRBV6-5|once|TRBJ2-5
CASSYTDSQYF
TGTGCCAGCAGTTACACGGACTCCCAGTACTTC
>.|TRBV9|.|TRBJ2-3
CASSVVGAAVDLDTQYF
TGTGCCAGCAGCGTAGTAGGGGCAGCTGTCGACCTAGATACGCAGTATTTT
>.|TRBV6-5|.|TRBJ1-2
CASRTGSGYTF
TGTGCCAGCAGAACAGGATCCGGCTACACCTTC
>.|TRBV7-2|.|TRBJ2-5
CASSLRGWEETQYF
TGTGCCAGCAGCCTCAGGGGCTGGGAAGAGACCCAGTACTTC
>TRBD2|TRBV5-1|.|TRBJ2-5
CASSLDPLAGGQETQYF
TGCGCCAGCAGCTTGGACCCTCTAGCGGGGGGACAAGAGACCCAGTACTTC
>TRBD1|TRBV4-2|.|TRBJ2-7
CASGPQLTGPYEQYF
TGTGCCAGCGGCCCCCAGTTGACAGGGCCCTACGAGCAGTACTTC
>.|TRBV10-3|.|TRBJ1-4
CAIGGRVATNEKLFF
TGTGCCATCGGTGGGAGAGTTGCAACTAATGAAAAACTGTTTTTT
>.|TRBV2|.|TRBJ2-2
CASSEYSNTGELFF
TGTGCCAGCAGTGAATACTCGAACACCGGGGAGCTGTTTTTT
>.|TRBV4-3|.|TRBJ1-2
CASSQGTGGPGYTF
TGCGCCAGCAGCCAAGGGACGGGGGGACCTGGCTACACCTTC
>.|TRBV27|once|TRBJ1-2
CASSNREIGYTF
TGTGCCAGCAGTAACAGGGAGATCGGCTACACCTTC
>.|TRBV2|.|TRBJ1-4
CASSPGQLGEKLFF
TGTGCCAGCAGTCCAGGGCAGTTGGGTGAAAAACTGTTTTTT
>.|TRBV5-4|.|TRBJ2-7
CASSLEGLAYEQYF
TGTGCCAGCAGCTTGGAGGGACTGGCCTACGAGCAGTACTTC
>TRBD1|TRBV24-1|few|TRBJ2-2
CATSDPQRQGNTGELFF
TGTGCCACCAGTGATCCACAAAGACAGGGAAACACCGGGGAGCTGTTTTTT
>.|TRBV29-1|.|TRBJ2-2
CSVDSLGGNTGELFF
TGCAGCGTTGATTCTCTAGGAGGGAACACCGGGGAGCTGTTTTTT
>TRBD1|TRBV19|.|TRBJ1-4
CASDIKRTGLKREKLFF
TGTGCCAGTGATATAAAACGGACAGGGCTCAAGAGGGAAAAACTGTTTTTT
>.|TRBV7-2|few|TRBJ1-5
CASSLSYQPQHF
TGTGCCAGCAGCTTGTCATATCAGCCCCAGCATTTT
>.|TRBV18|.|TRBJ1-3
CASSPNRDGSGNTIYF
TGTGCCAGCTCCCCGAACAGGGATGGCTCTGGAAACACCATATATTTT
>.|TRBV3-1/TRBV3-2|.|TRBJ2-7
CASSQDMSRTHEQYF
TGTGCCAGCAGCCAAGATATGTCTAGAACCCACGAGCAGTACTTC
>TRBD2|TRBV18|.|TRBJ2-5
CASSPPGGRERETQYF
TGTGCCAGCTCACCCCCGGGGGGACGCGAACGGGAGACCCAGTACTTC
>TRBD1|TRBV27|.|TRBJ1-1
CASSPQGVGTEAFF
TGTGCCAGCAGTCCACAGGGGGTGGGCACTGAAGCTTTCTTT
>.|TRBV5-1|.|TRBJ2-7
CASSLGQQGPYEQYF
TGCGCCAGCAGCTTGGGTCAACAGGGCCCCTACGAGCAGTACTTC
>TRBD1|TRBV30|.|TRBJ1-3
CAWGTGSGNTIYF
TGTGCCTGGGGGACAGGGTCTGGAAACACCATATATTTT
>.|TRBV6-5|.|TRBJ1-1
CASSYSGAMNTEAFF
TGTGCCAGCAGTTACTCGGGGGCAATGAACACTGAAGCTTTCTTT
>.|TRBV7-2|.|TRBJ2-2
CASSLPRVRTGELFF
TGTGCCAGCAGCTTACCCCGGGTCCGCACCGGGGAGCTGTTTTTT
>.|TRBV5-8|.|TRBJ1-2
CASSLGGQGFYGYTF
TGTGCCAGCAGCTTGGGCGGCCAAGGCTTCTATGGCTACACCTTC
>TRBD1|TRBV5-1|.|TRBJ2-5
CASSLAGAGGAGETQYF
TGCGCCAGCAGCTTGGCGGGGGCAGGGGGCGCCGGGGAGACCCAGTACTTC
>.|TRBV10-3|few|TRBJ2-2
CATRGGTGELFF
TGTGCCACGCGGGGTGGCACCGGGGAGCTGTTTTTT
>.|TRBV7-9|.|TRBJ2-5
CASSLRRGEGETQYF
TGTGCCAGCAGCTTACGGCGGGGTGAGGGAGAGACCCAGTACTTC
>TRBD1|TRBV18|.|TRBJ1-4
CASMGQLNEKLFF
TGTGCCAGCATGGGACAGCTTAATGAAAAACTGTTTTTT
>.|TRBV18|few|TRBJ2-1
CASSPSGGQFF
TGTGCCAGCTCACCTAGTGGCGGGCAGTTCTTC